Listed below are T cell receptor beta chains from one sample, sequenced in a study of OX40 agonist ivuxolimab in advanced cancers. Method: immunoSEQ multiplex PCR; TCRdb's copy keeps in-frame clones and lacks some. This table has fewer than 65,000 clones, about 80% appearing once. The sequences come from CD4+ or CD8+ T cells sorted from blood, collected in a trial of the OX40 agonist ivuxolimab. These receptors were obtained from an adult with an advanced solid tumor such as melanoma, head and neck, liver or kidney cancer. Each CDR3 is given with its conserved first and last residue. A D gene is named only where the DNA matches it firmly. Part of the rows lack a size; the others show once, few, many or a class for expanded clones.

>TRBJ2-5|12|TRBV5-1|TRBD2|once
TGCGCCAGCAGCTGGGACGGGGGGTTCCAGTACTTC
CASSWDGGFQYF
>TRBJ1-4|19|TRBV7-2|TRBD1|NA
TGTGCCAGCAGCTTAGCAACCGGACAGGGGGCAATAGCGGATGAAAAACTGTTTTTT
CASSLATGQGAIADEKLFF
>TRBJ2-5|14|TRBV28|NA|NA
TGTGCCAGCAGTTTTATTGGCAGGGAAGAGACCCAGTACTTC
CASSFIGREETQYF
>TRBJ1-2|14|TRBV28|TRBD1|NA
TGTGCCAGCAGTTTGGGGGACAGTACCTATGGCTACACCTTC
CASSLGDSTYGYTF
>TRBJ2-5|13|TRBV18|NA|NA
TGTGCCAGCTCACCACAGGGTGGTGAGACCCAGTACTTC
CASSPQGGETQYF
>TRBJ2-3|15|TRBV7-2|NA|NA
TGTGCCAGCAGCTCCTGGGGGGCCCGCACAGATACGCAGTATTTT
CASSSWGARTDTQYF
>TRBJ2-5|11|TRBV5-1|NA|NA
TGCGCCAGTAAGTCCGAGGAGACCCAGTACTTC
CASKSEETQYF
>TRBJ2-1|13|TRBV19|NA|NA
TGTGCCAGTAGGGCGAGCTCCTACAATGAGCAGTTCTTC
CASRASSYNEQFF
>TRBJ1-2|17|TRBV11-2|TRBD1|NA
TGTGCCAGCAGTCTAATCCTTGGGACAGGGCTTAACTATGGCTACACCTTC
CASSLILGTGLNYGYTF
>TRBJ1-1|18|TRBV2|TRBD1|NA
TGTGCCAGCAGTGCCCATGGGGGACAGCTCTCTTCGAACACTGAAGCTTTCTTT
CASSAHGGQLSSNTEAFF